This T cell receptor (beta chain) was obtained from a study of cytomegalovirus exposure and HLA in healthy donors. The study's findings and limits: There were around 160 TCR beta chains listed as cytomegalovirus-associated.

The CDR3 contains 13 residues. Germline lookup yields CDR1 MDHEN and CDR2 SYDVKM. J lost 5 bases, V lost 8 bases, and 7 bases had no gene match. In the case of this clone: What it binds is unknown.

This PCR relied on a set of 60 Vbeta primers and 13 Jbeta primers. Assay: immunoSEQ multiplex PCR; the TCRdb copy retains only in-frame clones and omits some. The sample has 95,000 or so clones; approximately 80% are singletons. The clonotype was recovered from a woman aged 70-85 years in good health and CMV-seropositive. The sequenced material came from PBMCs. J is TRBJ2-7 and V is TRBV28; 9 bases fit TRBD1. The CDR3 DNA reads TGTGCCAGCGGGCGGACAGGGGTCCACGAGCAGTACTTC. Its translation: CASGRTGVHEQYF.